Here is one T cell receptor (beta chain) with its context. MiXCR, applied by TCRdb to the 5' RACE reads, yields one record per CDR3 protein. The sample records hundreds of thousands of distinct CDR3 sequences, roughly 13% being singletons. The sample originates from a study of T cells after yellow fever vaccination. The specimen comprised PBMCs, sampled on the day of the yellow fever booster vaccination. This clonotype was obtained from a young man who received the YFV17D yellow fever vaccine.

CDR3 amino acids: CASSFSVSNSGTSLPTDTQYF. The CDR3 DNA is TGTGCCAGCAGCTTTTCGGTCTCAAATTCCGGGACTAGCCTACCCACAGATACGCAGTATTTT. This chain links TRBV11-2 with TRBJ2-3, with 9 bases identical to TRBD2. Germline V gene data show CDR1 as SGHAT and CDR2 as FQNNGV. CDR3 length: 21 residues. Losses at the gene ends were 3 bases for V and 2 bases for J; bases not matched to a gene: 21.